This T cell receptor (beta chain) comes out of a study of breast tumors, draining lymph nodes, adjacent tissues. With 5 bases removed from V and 4 bases from J, the gap between germline ends came to 21 bases. The CDR3 covers 18 residues. CDR1 and CDR2 (germline): MNHNY, SVGAGI (reference sequence). Study-wide results and caveats: Tumor repertoires ranked between lymph nodes and nontumor tissue in diversity, with V and J gene preferences. Compared with basal-like, luminal-like tumors shared significantly more repertoire with nontumor tissue.

The lymph nodes were axillary draining lymph nodes from breast cancer patients. Many counts were recorded for this clonotype. As yet, its antigen is unknown. TCRdb reanalysed the multiplex PCR reads using MiXCR and keeps one entry per CDR3 protein. The table includes 200,000 to 250,000 distinct CDR3 sequences, 32% detected once. The chain joins TRBV6-6 to TRBJ1-6; D is possibly TRBD1 (5 bases). The clonotype originates from a female donor with breast cancer. Some clones in this sample may be carry-over from other donors' samples. Sample: axillary lymph node tissue. The chain's CDR3 is CASSHPDIPRRYNSPLHF. The CDR3 DNA reads as TGTGCCAGCAGTCATCCGGACATACCCCGGAGGTATAATTCACCCCTCCACTTT.